The clone carrying this T cell receptor (beta chain) came up a few times. Time point described: longitudinal time-point 3. It was from 2 million PBMCs stored at -80 C that the unsorted libraries were obtained. As for the cDNA, it was generated by 5'RACE with 10-nucleotide random UMIs. The authors obtained over 180 million TCR-beta sequences from 15-18 subjects per sequencing run. A single record per CDR3 protein comes from TCRdb applying MiXCR to the 5' RACE reads. Among about 80,000 distinct CDR3 sequences, roughly 4.3% were seen once, and the ten largest hold around 5%. The sample belongs to a study of neurological immune-mediated disorders. The CDR3 totals 16 residues. Germline values: CDR1 KGHSH, CDR2 LQKENI. V shed 2 bases, J shed 1 base, and the junction held 7 bases outside the gene matches.

The V call is TRBV18, the J call TRBJ1-1; 7 bases match TRBD1. The sample was PBMCs. This TCR was recovered from a woman aged 55-75 years with multiple sclerosis. In DNA, the CDR3 is TGTGCCAGCTCACCAAAGACAGGGATTTGGAACACTGAAGCTTTCTTT. It yields the protein CASSPKTGIWNTEAFF.